Sequencing of this T cell receptor beta chain was carried out in a study of PD-1 blockade in classical Hodgkin lymphoma (TCRdb year 2020). About the investigation overall: Nivolumab dosing was 3 mg/kg intravenously every 2 weeks, continuing until either disease progression or unacceptable toxicity. To define a peripheral blood immune signature of response to PD-1 blockade in classical Hodgkin lymphoma, the study combined TCR beta sequencing with CyTOF.

From cysteine to phenylalanine, the CDR3 is 18 amino acids long. Kept here is only the CDR3 DNA, which spans 54 bases and is read in frame from base 1. About this clone: The target of this receptor is not known. No base qualities exist here, and no much larger clone lies one base off it.

The time point label, as the study defines it: cycle 1 day 1 (C1D1), immediately before nivolumab initiation. Every trial patient had relapsed following autologous stem cell transplantation, and prior brentuximab vedotin exposure was what differed among cohorts A, B and C. A total of fewer than 70 patients with relapsed/refractory classical Hodgkin lymphoma made up the trial cohort, and each patient's best overall response was complete response, partial response or progressive disease. Trial patients were treated with single-agent nivolumab in the multi-cohort phase II CheckMate 205 trial. An independent review committee assessed best overall response using the 2007 International Working Group response criteria. Trial PBMCs were obtained immediately prior to nivolumab initiation (C1D1) and on therapy at cycle 2 day 1 and cycle 4 day 1. Peripheral blood was collected in 8 mL Vacutainer Cell Preparation Tubes, from which PBMCs were isolated by centrifugation and then cryopreserved.

Study-wide findings and limitations: Patients starting nivolumab less than 1 year after ASCT had lower diversity and were excluded from later analyses to avoid confounding by immune reconstitution. Trial patients achieving complete response had baseline diversity similar to newly diagnosed patients, whereas partial responders and progressors had significantly lower diversity. By C4D1, a significant rise was seen in CD4+ TCR diversity but not in CD8+ TCR diversity (p=0.0027 vs p=0.16), and the rise was most apparent among complete responders (p=0.02). Newly diagnosed patients were reported to have lower baseline TCR diversity than healthy donors, and relapsed/refractory patients were reported to have lower baseline TCR diversity still. The study was restricted to a single clinical trial cohort, and the causes of repertoire differences, possibly disease activity or prior therapy, were left undefined.

Genomic DNA was isolated using the Qiagen DNeasy kit from unsorted PBMCs as well as from negatively selected CD4+ and CD8+ fractions. TCR beta CDR3 regions were subjected to amplification by immunoSEQ multiplex PCR with primers that anneal to V and J segments. Amplification bias was minimized using a synthetic immune receptor repertoire, and residual bias was removed computationally after sequencing. Per the original workflow: Repertoire diversity was quantified as the Shannon entropy index using custom Python scripts. Unsorted, CD4+ and CD8+ repertoires were examined separately, except in combined analyses, for which CD4+ and CD8+ sequences were merged in silico. Clonal expansion was defined as at least a 2-fold frequency increase after treatment relative to C1D1, with a pseudocount of 0.5 for undetected baseline clones. Singleton clones were defined as clones with 0 or 1 copy at C1D1, and non-singleton clones were defined as clones with 2 or more copies. Clones expanded in unsorted samples were annotated as CD4+, CD8+ or unknown by matching protein sequences in sorted samples from the same patient. Wilcoxon tests were applied to paired samples to test diversity changes from C1D1 to C4D1. Entries here come from immuneACCESS through TCRdb and include only in-frame sequences with V and J called. Some clones fail to appear in such tables; in the studies checked, an unresolved V gene covers under half of the shortfall, and the cause of the remainder is unknown. The V and J calls and clone size were taken over from that table, and D and trimming were inferred from the DNA. The sample table lists approximately 37,000 clones, 78% of them with a count of one. The ten largest account for over 10% of the sample.

Source: peripheral blood mononuclear cells (PBMCs), taken at baseline. This receptor was obtained from a human donor with classical Hodgkin lymphoma. Recombination linked TRBV21-1 to TRBJ2-7; TRBD1 is taken as the D call from the table, unchecked against the DNA. TRBV21-1 is described as a pseudogene. The DNA sequence follows: TGTGCCAGCAGCAAAGCGCTTTATGAGGGGGCGCGAATCTACGAGCAGTACTTC. The encoded protein is CASSKALYEGARIYEQYF.